This passage covers 5 T cell receptor beta chains from one sample sequenced in a study of blood T cell repertoires in COVID-19. Libraries were prepared by immunoSEQ multiplex PCR; TCRdb keeps only in-frame clonotypes and omits some of them. This sample has about 240,000 clones; around 80% occur once, and the top ten carry 3.4%. Sequencing used peripheral blood. The receptors originated from a woman aged 18-29 years with acute or convalescent COVID-19.

J is TRBJ1-1 and V is TRBV25-1; D remains ambiguous. V was trimmed by 3 bases and J by 0 bases, leaving 11 bases between them. This CDR3 spans 15 amino acids. CDR1 is MGHDK, CDR2 SYGVNS, per germline. The CDR3 protein is CASSEGGLMNTEAFF. The CDR3 bases are TGTGCCAGCAGTGAGGGCGGACTTATGAACACTGAAGCTTTCTTT. Filled out from reference TRBV25-1 and TRBJ1-1, the complete variable domain reads EADIYQTPRYLVIGTGKKITLECSQTMGHDKMYWYQQDPGMELHLIHYSYGVNSTEKGDLSSESTVSRIRTEHFPLTLESARPSHTSQYLCASSEGGLMNTEAFFGQGTRLTVV.

This chain uses TRBV18 with TRBJ1-4; TRBD1 aligns across 7 bases. CDR1 is KGHSH and CDR2 is LQKENI in the germline V gene. The CDR3 is 13 amino acids. Trimming cost V 0 bases and J 12 bases; bases outside gene matches: 4. CDR3 residues: CASSPPTGSELFF. The CDR3 DNA reads TGTGCCAGCTCACCACCGACAGGGAGTGAACTGTTTTTT. The full variable domain, rest sourced from reference TRBV18 and TRBJ1-4, is NAGVMQNPRHLVRRRGQEARLRCSPMKGHSHVYWYRQLPEEGLKFMVYLQKENIIDESGMPKERFSAEFPKEGPSILRIQQVVRGDSAAYFCASSPPTGSELFFGSGTQLSVL.

CDR3 protein: CASSLGEGNTEAFF. DNA for the CDR3: TGTGCCAGCAGCTTGGGCGAGGGGAACACTGAAGCTTTCTTT. This rearrangement joins TRBV2 to TRBJ1-1; D not certain. The CDR3 length is 14 residues. Trimming took off 6 bases at V and 1 base at J, with 12 bases between the two ends. Germline V gives CDR1 SNHLY, CDR2 FYNNEI.

The chain combines TRBV2 with TRBJ1-1; D is undetermined. The V end was cut by 5 bases, the J end by 1 base, with 8 bases between. Germline assignment: CDR1 SNHLY and CDR2 FYNNEI. This CDR3 is 13 amino acids long. DNA for the CDR3: TGTGCCAGCAGTTTACAGCAGAACACTGAAGCTTTCTTT. This encodes CASSLQQNTEAFF. The entire variable domain, with the rest obtained from reference TRBV2 and TRBJ1-1, is as follows: EPEVTQTPSHQVTQMGQEVILRCVPISNHLYFYWYRQILGQKVEFLVSFYNNEISEKSEIFDDQFSVERPDGSNFTLKIRSTKLEDSAMYFCASSLQQNTEAFFGQGTRLTVV.

The chain links TRBV14 to TRBJ2-3; perhaps TRBD2 as D (5 bases). The germline gives CDR1 SGHDN, CDR2 FVKESK. The CDR3 sequence is 11 residues long. Between the trimmed V and J ends, which lost 4 bases and 11 bases, there was a span of 10 bases. CDR3 residues: CASSPGYGQYF. In DNA, the CDR3 is TGTGCCAGCAGCCCGGGATATGGGCAGTATTTT.